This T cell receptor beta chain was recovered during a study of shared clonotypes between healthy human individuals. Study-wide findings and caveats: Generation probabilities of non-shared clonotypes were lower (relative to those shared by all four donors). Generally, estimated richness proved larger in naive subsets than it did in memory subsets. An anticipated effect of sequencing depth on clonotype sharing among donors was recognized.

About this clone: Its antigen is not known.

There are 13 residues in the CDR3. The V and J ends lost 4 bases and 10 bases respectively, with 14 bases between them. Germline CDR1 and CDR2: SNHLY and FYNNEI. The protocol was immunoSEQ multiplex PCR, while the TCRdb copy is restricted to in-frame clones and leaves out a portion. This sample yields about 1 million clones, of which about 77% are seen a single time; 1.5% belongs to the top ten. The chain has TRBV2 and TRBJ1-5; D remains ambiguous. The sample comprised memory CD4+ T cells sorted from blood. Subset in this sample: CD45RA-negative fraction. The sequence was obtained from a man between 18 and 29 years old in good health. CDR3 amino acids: CASSVAAGGPQHF. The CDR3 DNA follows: TGTGCCAGCAGTGTAGCGGCAGGCGGACCCCAGCATTTT.